This T cell receptor (beta chain) was sequenced in a study of blood T cell repertoires in COVID-19. This CDR3 is 14 amino acids long. Germline V gene sequence: CDR1 MNHEY, CDR2 SVGAGI. The ends were cut back, 3 bases at V and 5 bases at J, with 13 bases in the middle. Data came from immunoSEQ multiplex PCR; TCRdb stores just in-frame clones and leaves some out. The sample carries under 350,000 clones, over 85% recorded once. The sample taken for sequencing was PBMCs or T cells enriched from blood (not recorded which). This TCR derives from a man aged 60 to 69 who had recovered from COVID-19. This chain links TRBV6-5 with TRBJ1-1; D remains unclear. The CDR3 nucleotides read TGTGCCAGCAGTTATGGCGGAGGTGAAACTGAAGCTTTCTTT. This encodes CASSYGGGETEAFF.